The rows below give T cell receptor beta chains drawn from one sample of a study of shared clonotypes between healthy human individuals. The table came from immunoSEQ multiplex PCR; TCRdb's copy has only in-frame clones and leaves some out. The data show 450,000 to 500,000 clones, 60% to 80% seen once. The specimen sequenced was PBMCs. The origin of the receptors is a woman between 40 and 55 years old in good health. Some clones in this sample may be carry-over from other donors' samples. The CDR3 runs from the conserved cysteine through the conserved F or W. Each record gives: V gene, D gene, J gene, clone size, CDR3 DNA, CDR3 protein. A D gene is named only where the DNA matches it firmly. Clone sizes are given selectively: once, few, many, or a class where the clone is expanded.

v_gene: TRBV18
d_gene: NA
j_gene: TRBJ1-1
abundance: NA
CDR3nt: TGTGCCAGCTCACCACCGTTCAGGGTGAACACTGAAGCTTTCTTT
CDR3aa: CASSPPFRVNTEAFF

v_gene: TRBV6-1
d_gene: TRBD1
j_gene: TRBJ2-3
abundance: NA
CDR3nt: TGTGCCAGCAGGTCACAGGGGGAAACGCAGTATTTT
CDR3aa: CASRSQGETQYF

v_gene: TRBV7-2
d_gene: TRBD1
j_gene: TRBJ1-2
abundance: few
CDR3nt: TGTGCCAGCAGCTTAGTAGTAGGGGGCGCGATCTATGGCTACACCTTC
CDR3aa: CASSLVVGGAIYGYTF

v_gene: TRBV28
d_gene: NA
j_gene: TRBJ1-4
abundance: NA
CDR3nt: TGTGCCAGCAATCCGGCAGGCCTGGATGAAAAACTGTTTTTT
CDR3aa: CASNPAGLDEKLFF

v_gene: TRBV2
d_gene: NA
j_gene: TRBJ2-7
abundance: NA
CDR3nt: TGTGCCAGCAGGGGCCGCTCCTACGAGCAGTACTTC
CDR3aa: CASRGRSYEQYF

v_gene: TRBV5-4
d_gene: NA
j_gene: TRBJ1-1
abundance: NA
CDR3nt: TGTGCCAGCAGCTTGTTGGCCATGAACACTGAAGCTTTCTTT
CDR3aa: CASSLLAMNTEAFF

v_gene: TRBV18
d_gene: TRBD1
j_gene: TRBJ1-2
abundance: NA
CDR3nt: TGTGCCAGCTCACCCAAGGGACAGGGCAACTATGGCTACACCTTC
CDR3aa: CASSPKGQGNYGYTF

v_gene: TRBV29-1
d_gene: NA
j_gene: TRBJ2-3
abundance: NA
CDR3nt: TGCAGCGTTGAAGTGGCAACTAGCTGGTCAGATACGCAGTATTTT
CDR3aa: CSVEVATSWSDTQYF

v_gene: TRBV28
d_gene: NA
j_gene: TRBJ2-7
abundance: NA
CDR3nt: TGTGCCAGCAGTTTATGGCGGGCCGGGGCCGGCTCCTACGAGCAGTACTTC
CDR3aa: CASSLWRAGAGSYEQYF

v_gene: TRBV5-1
d_gene: NA
j_gene: TRBJ2-6
abundance: NA
CDR3nt: TGCGCCAGCAGGGGACAACCCAACCACATAGGAAACGGGGCCAACGTCCTGACTTTC
CDR3aa: CASRGQPNHIGNGANVLTF

v_gene: TRBV19
d_gene: NA
j_gene: TRBJ1-5
abundance: many
CDR3nt: TGTGCCAGTAGTACCTCGGGGGATAACAATCAGCCCCAGCATTTT
CDR3aa: CASSTSGDNNQPQHF

v_gene: TRBV9
d_gene: NA
j_gene: TRBJ2-5
abundance: NA
CDR3nt: TGTGCCAGCAGCGTAGCCCGGCAAGAGACCCAGTACTTC
CDR3aa: CASSVARQETQYF

v_gene: TRBV10-3
d_gene: NA
j_gene: TRBJ2-3
abundance: NA
CDR3nt: TGTGCCATCAGTGAGTCAAGCGAACCTAGCACAGATACGCAGTATTTT
CDR3aa: CAISESSEPSTDTQYF

v_gene: TRBV6-1
d_gene: NA
j_gene: TRBJ2-5
abundance: NA
CDR3nt: TGTGCCAGCAGTGGGCAGGGGTTGGCCCAAGAGACCCAGTACTTC
CDR3aa: CASSGQGLAQETQYF